This T cell receptor beta chain stems from a study of cytomegalovirus exposure and HLA in healthy donors. PCR primers comprised 60 Vbeta and 13 Jbeta primers. Produced via immunoSEQ multiplex PCR; TCRdb's table is partial and in-frame only. The sample contains 150,000 to 200,000 clones, roughly 80% of which appear only once. CDR1 is SNHLY and CDR2 is FYNNEI in the germline V gene. Trimming shortened V by 4 bases and J by 11 bases, and 11 bases separated the two germline ends. CDR3 length: 11 residues. The sequence came from a human donor in good health. The V gene is TRBV2, the J gene TRBJ1-1; D may be TRBD1 (6 bases). Material for sequencing was PBMCs. Here the CDR3 reads CASSGGGMAFF. The CDR3 nucleotides are TGTGCCAGCAGTGGAGGGGGTATGGCTTTCTTT.